This entry lists 14 T cell receptor beta chains sequenced from one sample in a study of response to subunit inactivated influenza vaccine. TCRdb reprocessed the RT-PCR reads with MiXCR, giving one entry per CDR3 protein. The sample records fewer than 600,000 distinct CDR3 sequences, around 7.7% being singletons. The sample here was PBMCs from blood, taken 23 to 25 months after vaccination. These receptor sequences come from a man aged 50 to 75 who received an inactivated influenza vaccine.

In this sample, this clonotype turned up a few times. The gene calls are TRBV27 and TRBJ2-1, with a possible D match to TRBD1 (5 bases). Germline loops: CDR1 MNHEY, CDR2 SMNVEV (reference sequence). This CDR3 comprises 12 residues. V was pared by 10 bases and J by 6 bases, with 13 bases between. CDR3 DNA sequence: TGTGCCACCGCTGGCAGGGCCAATGAGCAGTTCTTC. This codes for CATAGRANEQFF.

This clonotype was seen ten or more times. The J gene is TRBJ2-7, the V gene TRBV25-1; TRBD1 matches 7 bases. After removal of 5 bases from V and 4 bases from J, the junction contained 8 bases not matched to a gene. This CDR3 region has 14 residues. Germline assignment: CDR1 MGHDK and CDR2 SYGVNS. This CDR3 reads CASSTPGQTYEQYF. The CDR3, as DNA: TGTGCCAGCAGTACACCGGGACAGACATACGAGCAGTACTTC.

The gene calls are TRBV5-4 and TRBJ2-5, with a weak D call TRBD2 (5 bases). With 4 bases removed from V and 2 bases from J, the gap between germline ends came to 15 bases. The CDR3 consists of 15 residues. CDR1 and CDR2 (germline): SGHNT, YYREEE (reference sequence). The CDR3 coding sequence is TGTGCCAGCAGCAATGATCCGGGATCTCAAGAGACCCAGTACTTC. Its protein is CASSNDPGSQETQYF.

The chain uses TRBV29-1 and TRBJ2-1; D is undetermined. V lost 6 bases and J lost 0, with 15 bases in between. The CDR3 loop spans 15 amino acids. Germline values: CDR1 SQVTM, CDR2 ANQGSEA. The CDR3, as DNA: TGCAGCGTCCGGCCTTCAATTCCCTCCTACAATGAGCAGTTCTTC. Amino acid sequence: CSVRPSIPSYNEQFF.

This clonotype was seen more than once but under ten times. The chain has TRBV11-2 and TRBJ2-5, with TRBD1 matching over 7 bases. V was pared by 2 bases and J by 3 bases, with 9 bases of the junction left unmatched. Germline CDR1 SGHAT, CDR2 FQNNGV. The CDR3 covers 16 residues. The CDR3 region has the DNA TGTGCCAGCAGCTTAACGTACAGGGGAGTAGAAGAGACCCAGTACTTC. Its protein product is CASSLTYRGVEETQYF.

Of note for this clonotype: A much larger clone differs by one base, so this may be a read error. V gene TRBV5-1 combines with J gene TRBJ2-1; TRBD2 might be the D (5 bases). Germline values: CDR1 SGHRS, CDR2 YFSETQ. Trimming took 1 base from V and 8 from J, leaving 13 bases between them. The CDR3 extends over 14 amino acids. This CDR3 reads CASSLITLGDEQFF. DNA of the CDR3: TGCGCCAGCAGCTTGATAACCCTCGGGGATGAGCAGTTCTTC.

Many counts were recorded for this clonotype. J is TRBJ1-3 and V is TRBV20-1; TRBD1 might be the D (6 bases). The CDR3 consists of 13 residues. Trimming took off 5 bases at V and 1 base at J, with 9 bases between the two ends. Germline V CDR1 and CDR2: DFQATT, SNEGSKA (reference sequence). The CDR3 region has the DNA TGCAGTGCTGGAGGGGGGTCTGGAAACACCATATATTTT. As protein: CSAGGGSGNTIYF.

J is TRBJ2-3 and V is TRBV7-6; the D gene is possibly TRBD1 (6 bases). Trimming removed 3 bases at V and 2 bases at J, with 12 bases between. Germline V CDR1 and CDR2: SGHVS, FNYEAQ. This CDR3 contains 15 residues. The CDR3 here is CASSLTDRNTDTQYF. CDR3 DNA sequence: TGTGCCAGCAGCTTGACGGACAGAAACACAGATACGCAGTATTTT. The whole variable domain, filled in from reference TRBV7-6 and TRBJ2-3, reads GAGVSQSPRYKVTKRGQDVALRCDPISGHVSLYWYRQALGQGPEFLTYFNYEAQQDKSGLPNDRFSAERPEGSISTLTIQRTEQRDSAMYRCASSLTDRNTDTQYFGPGTRLTVL.

This clonotype appeared many times. J is TRBJ2-1 and V is TRBV12-3 or TRBV12-4; the match to TRBD2 covers 12 bases. V shed 5 bases and J 8 bases; nucleotides not matched to a gene: 1. The CDR3 contains 13 residues. CDR3 protein: CASSGLAGHEQFF. The CDR3 nucleotides are TGTGCCAGCAGTGGACTAGCGGGACATGAGCAGTTCTTC.

This chain connects TRBV5-1 to TRBJ1-2, with D perhaps TRBD1 (5 bases). This CDR3 contains 16 residues. The V and J ends lost 4 bases and 4 bases respectively, with 20 bases between them. Germline loops: CDR1 SGHRS, CDR2 YFSETQ. CDR3 in amino acids: CASSAGTPNVGYGYTF. CDR3 nucleotides: TGCGCCAGCAGCGCCGGGACTCCTAACGTGGGCTATGGCTACACCTTC. Full variable domain (outside the CDR3, taken from reference TRBV5-1 and TRBJ1-2): KAGVTQTPRYLIKTRGQQVTLSCSPISGHRSVSWYQQTPGQGLQFLFEYFSETQRNKGNFPGRFSGRQFSNSRSEMNVSTLELGDSALYLCASSAGTPNVGYGYTFGSGTRLTVV.

This clonotype was detected a few times. The chain employs TRBV5-1 and TRBJ2-1, with 10 bases fitting TRBD2. V lost 1 base, J lost 2 bases, and 6 bases stayed unmatched. The CDR3 contains 17 residues. Germline values: CDR1 SGHRS, CDR2 YFSETQ. CDR3 nucleotide sequence: TGCGCCAGCAGCTTGTCCAGCGGGGGGGCCCCCTACAATGAGCAGTTCTTC. This encodes CASSLSSGGAPYNEQFF.

This clonotype was observed a handful of times. This chain links TRBV7-2 with TRBJ1-2; no clear D gene. CDR1 is SGHTA and CDR2 is FQGNSA in the germline V gene. Trimming removed 1 base at V and 8 bases at J, with 11 bases between. CDR3 length: 13 residues. The DNA for the CDR3 is TGTGCCAGCAGCTTAGGGGTGGGTAACGGCTACACCTTC. It encodes CASSLGVGNGYTF.

There are many counts of this clonotype. This chain joins TRBV7-9 and TRBJ2-7; the D gene is possibly TRBD1 (5 bases). The germline V gene has CDR1 SEHNR and CDR2 FQNEAQ (reference sequence). V was trimmed by 1 base and J by 1 base, leaving 11 bases between them. There are 15 residues in the CDR3. CDR3 amino acids: CASSLVGRISYEQYF. The CDR3, as DNA: TGTGCCAGCAGCTTAGTGGGGCGGATATCCTACGAGCAGTACTTC.

In its sample, this clonotype was seen once. The CDR3 bases are TGCGCCAGCAGCTACGAACCAGCGGGAGGGTACGAGCAGTACTTC. Its translation is CASSYEPAGGYEQYF. The chain is built from TRBV5-1 and TRBJ2-7; 10 bases fit TRBD2. Germline CDR1 and CDR2: SGHRS and YFSETQ. There are 15 residues in the CDR3. V was pared by 3 bases and J by 4 bases, with 7 bases of the junction left unmatched.